A selection of T cell receptor beta chains follows, all from one sample in a study of CD8 T cells in ankylosing spondylitis. TCRdb fed the 5' RACE reads into MiXCR, producing one record per CDR3 protein. The sample contains about 340,000 distinct CDR3 sequences, around 20% of which appear only once. The sequenced sample was blood, either unsorted or a sorted T cell fraction (not recorded which). The receptor set was obtained from a male donor with ankylosing spondylitis or in good health (not recorded which). Both conserved end residues are part of each CDR3. The D gene is left open where the match is weak. Clone size is not always given. Where it is, it says once, few, many or a class for expanded clones.

v_gene	abundance	j_gene	d_gene	CDR3aa	CDR3nt
TRBV7-9	few	TRBJ2-3	TRBD2	CASSSSRGGLTDTQYF	TGTGCCAGCAGCTCCTCTCGCGGGGGGCTCACAGATACGCAGTATTTT
TRBV7-9	NA	TRBJ1-1	NA	CAGRGGNTEAFF	TGTGCCGGTAGGGGAGGGAACACTGAAGCTTTCTTT
TRBV20-1	NA	TRBJ2-3	TRBD1	CSAAPGQGATDTQYF	TGCAGTGCCGCCCCGGGACAGGGAGCCACAGATACGCAGTATTTT
TRBV7-6	NA	TRBJ2-7	NA	CASSLESGQLYEQYF	TGTGCCAGCAGCTTAGAGTCCGGACAGCTCTACGAGCAGTACTTC
TRBV20-1	many	TRBJ2-1	NA	CSAREGMNEQFF	TGCAGTGCCCGAGAGGGGATGAATGAGCAGTTCTTC
TRBV10-3	NA	TRBJ2-3	NA	CAISQGAADTQYF	TGTGCCATCAGTCAGGGAGCGGCAGATACGCAGTATTTT
TRBV25-1	few	TRBJ2-1	TRBD2	CASSELGLAGYNEQFF	TGTGCCAGCAGTGAGTTAGGCCTAGCGGGTTACAATGAGCAGTTCTTC
TRBV7-9	NA	TRBJ2-5	NA	CASSLSGNQETQYF	TGTGCCAGCAGCTTATCAGGGAACCAAGAGACCCAGTACTTC
TRBV20-1	few	TRBJ2-7	NA	CSAPGPSYEQYF	TGCAGTGCCCCCGGACCGAGCTACGAGCAGTACTTC
TRBV10-3	few	TRBJ1-2	NA	CAIREGLGGVGGYTF	TGTGCCATCAGAGAAGGTCTGGGAGGGGTCGGTGGCTACACCTTC